Each of the 13 T cell receptor beta chains below was sequenced from the same sample in a study of T cells in Graves' hyperthyroidism and ophthalmopathy. The source material, RNA transcripts, was used to amplify TCR beta CDR3 regions. The primer set for the first-round RT-PCR of the TCR CDR3 was HTBI. One entry per CDR3 protein, called by TCRdb with MiXCR from the multiplex PCR reads. The sample lists about 600,000 distinct CDR3 sequences, 16% occurring once. Material for sequencing was blood. These receptors all come from a woman in her 40s with Graves' ophthalmopathy.

The chain combines TRBV5-1 with TRBJ2-2; 8 bases match TRBD1. The CDR3 covers 14 residues. J lost 1 base, V lost 6 bases, and 2 bases had no gene match. Germline loops: CDR1 SGHRS, CDR2 YFSETQ. The CDR3, as DNA: TGCGCCAGCATCGACAGGGGGAACACCGGGGAGCTGTTTTTT. Translation gives CASIDRGNTGELFF. Full variable domain (remainder filled in from reference TRBV5-1 and TRBJ2-2): KAGVTQTPRYLIKTRGQQVTLSCSPISGHRSVSWYQQTPGQGLQFLFEYFSETQRNKGNFPGRFSGRQFSNSRSEMNVSTLELGDSALYLCASIDRGNTGELFFGEGSRLTVL.

The genes are TRBV24-1 and TRBJ1-3; no definite D call. Per the germline V gene, CDR1 is KGHDR and CDR2 is SFDVKD. The CDR3 has 14 amino acids. Trimming pared 9 bases from V and 4 bases from J, leaving 15 bases between. This CDR3 is CATLPSLRGNTIYF. CDR3 coding DNA: TGTGCCACCCTCCCGAGCCTGAGAGGAAACACCATATATTTT.

The table lists this clonotype with many counts. The chain has TRBV10-3 and TRBJ2-3; 14 bases align to TRBD2. J gave up 6 bases and V 7 bases, and 6 bases lay outside the gene matches. The CDR3 is made up of 15 amino acids. Germline CDR1 reads ENHRY; CDR2 reads SYGVKD. The CDR3 bases are TGTGCCATCAATAAGGGACTAGCGGGAGTTGATACGCAGTATTTT. Its protein product is CAINKGLAGVDTQYF.

This clonotype turned up a few times. CDR3 nucleotide sequence: TGTGCCAGCAGCTTATTTTCGGGGCGAAGCTCTGGAAACACCATATATTTT. As protein: CASSLFSGRSSGNTIYF. The chain employs TRBV7-9 and TRBJ1-3; a possible D gene is TRBD1 (5 bases). The V gene's germline CDR1 is SEHNR and CDR2 FQNEAQ (reference sequence). The CDR3 runs 17 residues. V was pared by 2 bases and J by 0 bases, with 14 bases between.

This chain uses TRBV25-1 with TRBJ2-3; 7 bases are a match to TRBD2. After removal of 0 bases from V and 0 bases from J, the junction contained 15 bases not matched to a gene. CDR1 and CDR2 (germline): MGHDK, SYGVNS. The CDR3 covers 20 residues. CDR3 loop: CASSEYSTSGILSSTDTQYF. The CDR3, as DNA: TGTGCCAGCAGTGAATACAGCACCAGCGGGATACTCTCTAGCACAGATACGCAGTATTTT.

A few counts support this clonotype. The chain couples TRBV15 to TRBJ2-3; D is possibly TRBD1 (6 bases). This CDR3 has 13 residues. Germline V gene data show CDR1 as LNHNV and CDR2 as YYDKDF (reference sequence). Trimming took 6 bases from V and 3 from J, leaving 10 bases between them. For the CDR3, the DNA is TGTGCCACCAGACAGGGTGGAACAGATACGCAGTATTTT. Translating it yields CATRQGGTDTQYF.

The CDR3 DNA reads as TGTGCCAGCAGTGAAGGGAGACAGCTAGCAGATACGCAGTATTTT. Translating it yields CASSEGRQLADTQYF. The rearrangement joins TRBV28 to TRBJ2-3; D is tentatively TRBD1 or TRBD2 (5 bases each). The CDR3 runs 15 residues. The V end was cut by 5 bases, the J end by 4 bases, with 16 bases between. Looked up from germline, CDR1 is MDHEN and CDR2 is SYDVKM.

J is TRBJ2-3 and V is TRBV9; no definite D call. CDR1 and CDR2 (germline): SGDLS, YYNGEE. V lost 1 base, J lost 4 bases, and 7 bases lay in between. This CDR3 has 13 residues. In DNA form, the CDR3 reads TGTGCCAGCAGCGTACTAAACGCAGATACGCAGTATTTT. The encoded protein is CASSVLNADTQYF.

J is TRBJ2-1 and V is TRBV5-1, with 8 bases matching TRBD1. Germline loops: CDR1 SGHRS, CDR2 YFSETQ. With V trimmed by 3 bases and J by 8 bases, 7 bases remained unmatched. CDR3 size: 14 residues. CDR3 nucleotides: TGCGCCAGCAGCTACGGACAGGGAAACGATGAGCAGTTCTTC. It translates to CASSYGQGNDEQFF.

This clonotype has a count of ten or more. The rearrangement joins TRBV28 to TRBJ2-5, with 7 bases fitting TRBD2. Germline values: CDR1 MDHEN, CDR2 SYDVKM. V trimming: 3 bases; J trimming: 5 bases; junction bases outside the gene matches: 6. CDR3 length equals 14 residues. The CDR3 sequence: CASSLTTSSETQYF. The CDR3 coding sequence is TGTGCCAGCAGTTTGACGACTAGCTCCGAGACCCAGTACTTC.

This clonotype was seen at least ten times. The rearrangement links TRBV28 to TRBJ2-7; a possible D gene is TRBD1 (6 bases). The CDR3 has 12 residues. Germline V CDR1 and CDR2: MDHEN, SYDVKM. The V end was cut by 5 bases, the J end by 9 bases, with 14 bases between. The chain's CDR3 is CASSTYREGQYF. The CDR3 DNA is TGTGCCAGCAGTACTTACAGGGAAGGGCAGTACTTC.

This clonotype showed up just a few times. A junction end diverges from the germline sequence, so it may reflect a read error. The chain combines TRBV7-9 with TRBJ2-4, with TRBD2 identical over 9 bases. Germline V gene data show CDR1 as SEHNR and CDR2 as FQNEAQ (reference sequence). The CDR3 runs 13 residues. The CDR3 here is CASSLAGKNIQYF. CDR3 nucleotide sequence: TGTGCCAGCAGCCTAGCGGGGAAAAACATTCAGTACTTC.

This chain joins TRBV11-2 and TRBJ2-7; possible D gene TRBD1, 7 bases. The ends were cut back, 2 bases at V and 0 bases at J, with 14 bases in the middle. Germline V lookup: CDR1 SGHAT, CDR2 FQNNGV. The CDR3 has 16 amino acids. The CDR3 DNA reads TGTGCCAGCAGCTTACTGCGCGGGACAGCCTCCTACGAGCAGTACTTC. Protein: CASSLLRGTASYEQYF.